This T cell receptor (beta chain) appears in the sequencing data of a study of blood T cell repertoires in COVID-19 (dated by TCRdb to the early 2020s). About the full investigation: Recovered participants in ImmuneRACE Cohort 3 were defined as having two consecutive negative NP/OP PCR tests, clearance from a healthcare professional, or resolution of symptoms. Samples covering the acute and convalescent phases of COVID-19 were provided by collaborators in the United States, Italy and Spain. The material from the prospective study consisted of cDNA or gDNA derived from T cells, B-cell-depleted T cells, or PBMCs. Subjects who had been exposed to COVID-19, were actively infected with it, or had recovered from it provided the deeply sampled blood TCRbeta repertoires that made up the dataset. A freely available public database, intended as a resource for researchers studying the immune response to SARS-CoV-2, is where the repertoires were released. The samples were drawn from two sources: the first 160 participants of the ongoing ImmuneRACE study, and 1,200 or so subjects contributed by 6 global collaborators. Sample metadata almost always included a de-identified subject ID, COVID-19 status, age in years and sex. Where available, HLA class I and class II types were taken from metadata supplied by the sample provider and were not determined by assay-based typing.

Details on this clone: It lacks a known antigen. One base away there is no much larger clone; base qualities are not given.

TCRbeta CDR3 regions were amplified from genomic DNA using the immunoSEQ Assay, a bias-controlled multiplex PCR. Processing in the source paper ran as follows. The number of nucleated cells in each sample was estimated by amplification of reference gene primers within the assay. To quantify the absolute abundance of each unique TCRbeta CDR3 rearrangement, sequence reads were collapsed and filtered. For each sample, productive Simpson clonality was calculated as the square root of Simpson's diversity index across productive rearrangements. The table was pulled from immuneACCESS by TCRdb, which kept in-frame rearrangements only. Such tables lose some clones; where checked, under half of the loss comes from unresolved V genes, and the rest has no known cause. Clone size and V and J calls were adopted from that table, with D and trimming inferred from the DNA. The sample table records roughly 210,000 clones; around 87% of these occur just once. The top ten hold around 7% of the sample.

The paper as a whole reports these results and caveats: Clinical and demographic metadata were provided uncurated, with the amount varying by source and participant.

Participants in the prospective study were enrolled through a virtual design, were aged about 18 to 100 years, and lived in 20 to 30 United States geographic areas. Cohort assignment in the prospective study relied on participant-reported clinical history from a screening survey and a study questionnaire. Each participant in the prospective study had whole blood, serum and a nasopharyngeal or oropharyngeal swab collected by mobile phlebotomists. Participants in the prospective study had the option to provide additional blood draws and questionnaires over a roughly 2-month period. Before DNA extraction, blood samples from the prospective study were shipped at room temperature or frozen. V and J are truncated by 3 bases and 2 bases respectively, leaving an intervening sequence of 13 bases. Taken from the germline V gene, the CDR1 and CDR2 loops are ENHRY and SYGVKD. Counted from cysteine to phenylalanine, this CDR3 has 15 amino acids. The sequence is cut down to CDR3 DNA, 45 bases in frame from base 1.

The sequence links TRBV10-3 to TRBJ1-1; a tentative D call is TRBD1 (5 bases match). The sequence came from a man younger than 45 in a cohort exposed to, infected with or recovered from COVID-19 (not recorded which). Specimen: PBMCs or T cells enriched from blood (not recorded which). The sequenced DNA: TGTGCCATCAGTGACCAGGGTAGGGCCAACACTGAAGCTTTCTTT. This is translated as CAISDQGRANTEAFF.